The 9 T cell receptor beta chains given below trace back to one sample, sequenced in a study of regulatory T cells in long-lasting Graves disease. Investigators prepared the TCR beta libraries by applying iRepertoire HTBI primers and Arm-PCR of CDR3 regions. TCRdb used MiXCR to reprocess the multiplex PCR reads, holding one entry per CDR3 protein. The table lists about 290,000 distinct CDR3 sequences, approximately 20% of them singletons. Sample time point: persistent/refractory GD, antithyroid drugs over 5 years with positive TRAb. From RNA extracted from PBMCs, the TCR library was made. The specimen comprised peripheral blood mononuclear cells (PBMCs), sampled when the disease was refractory, from a patient treated with antithyroid drugs. The receptor source for this set is a female donor with Graves disease.

The rearrangement joins TRBV6-5 to TRBJ1-6; D is uncertain. The CDR3 spans 14 residues. Germline V gene data show CDR1 as MNHEY and CDR2 as SVGAGI. V dropped 2 bases and J dropped 6 bases, with 8 bases sitting between them. The CDR3, as DNA: TGTGCCAGCAGTTACGAGGCGAGTAATTCACCCCTCCACTTT. This codes for CASSYEASNSPLHF.

This clonotype was found a few times. The chain joins TRBV15 to TRBJ1-5, with TRBD1 as a possible D gene (5 bases). There are 17 residues in the CDR3. In germline, CDR1 is LNHNV, CDR2 YYDKDF (reference sequence). Trimming stripped 1 base from V and 5 bases from J, with 18 bases between. The CDR3 region is CATSRVGSPGIDQPQHF. The CDR3 nucleotides are TGTGCCACCAGCAGAGTCGGCTCTCCAGGGATCGATCAGCCCCAGCATTTT.

Ten or more counts support this clonotype. The V and J genes are TRBV15 and TRBJ1-2, with a weak D call TRBD1 (5 bases). Deletions cut 1 base from V and 8 bases from J, with 14 bases between. Germline V gene sequence: CDR1 LNHNV, CDR2 YYDKDF (reference sequence). This CDR3 contains 14 residues. CDR3 sequence reads: CATSRGQDSLGYTF. CDR3 DNA sequence: TGTGCCACCAGCAGAGGACAAGACAGCCTCGGCTACACCTTC.

V gene TRBV28 combines with J gene TRBJ2-7, with 10 positions matching TRBD1. Germline lookup yields CDR1 MDHEN and CDR2 SYDVKM. The CDR3 totals 15 residues. Trimming took 3 bases from V and 5 from J; bases not matched to a gene: 7. CDR3 sequence reads: CASSLRTGGFHEQYF. The CDR3 DNA follows: TGTGCCAGCAGTTTGAGGACAGGGGGTTTCCACGAGCAGTACTTC.

Relative to its sample, this clonotype is medium-sized (0.01 to 0.1%). This chain uses TRBV7-2 with TRBJ2-7, with no clear D. The CDR3 is 14 amino acids. Germline V gene lookup returns CDR1 SGHTA and CDR2 FQGNSA. V was shortened by 2 bases and J by 6 bases, with 14 bases between the two germline ends. The CDR3 is CASSLSPGSLEQYF. DNA for the CDR3: TGTGCCAGCAGCTTATCCCCTGGGTCGCTCGAGCAGTACTTC.

A note on this clonotype: Given a much more abundant clone one base away, this may be a read error. The genes are TRBV28 and TRBJ2-7; 7 nucleotides line up with TRBD1. The CDR3 runs to 13 residues. The germline gives CDR1 MDHEN, CDR2 SYDVKM. The CDR3 spells CASSLTTGDEQHF. The CDR3, as DNA: TGTGCCAGCAGTTTAACCACAGGGGACGAGCAGCACTTC. The complete variable domain, with remaining parts taken from reference TRBV28 and TRBJ2-7, reads DVKVTQSSRYLVKRTGEKVFLECVQDMDHENMFWYRQDPGLGLRLIYFSYDVKMKEKGDIPEGYSVSREKKERFSLILESASTNQTSMYLCASSLTTGDEQHFGPGTRLTVT.

The CDR3 sequence is CASSFGQHSSPLHF. The DNA of the CDR3 is TGTGCCAGCAGCTTTGGACAGCATTCATCACCCCTCCACTTT. The rearrangement joins TRBV5-5 to TRBJ1-6; TRBD1 is a possible D gene (6 bases). The CDR3 spans 14 residues. V dropped 2 bases and J dropped 10 bases, with 13 bases sitting between them. The germline gives CDR1 SGHKS, CDR2 YYEKEE (reference sequence).

This clonotype was observed many times. CDR3 protein: CASQEVDDTGIGYTF. The CDR3 coding sequence is TGTGCCAGCCAAGAGGTGGACGATACGGGGATCGGCTACACCTTC. The V gene is TRBV2, the J gene TRBJ1-2; D is uncertain. CDR3 size: 15 residues. Trimming cost V 8 bases and J 8 bases, with 24 bases left between them. CDR1 and CDR2 from the germline V gene are SNHLY and FYNNEI. Supplemented by reference TRBV2 and TRBJ1-2, the full variable domain reads EPEVTQTPSHQVTQMGQEVILRCVPISNHLYFYWYRQILGQKVEFLVSFYNNEISEKSEIFDDQFSVERPDGSNFTLKIRSTKLEDSAMYFCASQEVDDTGIGYTFGSGTRLTVV.

V is TRBV29-1 and J is TRBJ2-6, with D hard to call. Germline V gene sequence: CDR1 SQVTM, CDR2 ANQGSEA. V was trimmed by 2 bases and J by 0 bases, leaving 8 bases between them. The length of the CDR3 is 15 residues. The CDR3, as DNA: TGCAGCGTTGAACAGCTGTACTCTGGGGCCAACGTCCTGACTTTC. Its protein product is CSVEQLYSGANVLTF.